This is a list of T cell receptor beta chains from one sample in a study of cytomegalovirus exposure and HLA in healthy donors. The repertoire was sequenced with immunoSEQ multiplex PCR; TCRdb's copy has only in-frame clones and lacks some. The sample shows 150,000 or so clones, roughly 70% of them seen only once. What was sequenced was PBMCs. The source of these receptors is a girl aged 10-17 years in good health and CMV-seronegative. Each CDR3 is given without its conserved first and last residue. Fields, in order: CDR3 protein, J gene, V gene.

ASSQSSTGRYGYT,TRBJ1-2,TRBV16
ASSQEGAGANVLT,TRBJ2-6,TRBV4-1
ASSLGQGDTGELF,TRBJ2-2,TRBV18
ASSLDGGTGLVY,TRBJ2-7,TRBV5-6
ASSPLVGRGNTEAF,TRBJ1-1,TRBV9
ASSPRLSGVGYT,TRBJ1-2,TRBV9
ASSSSGFGPQH,TRBJ1-5,TRBV7-8
ASSARAGGQAENIQY,TRBJ2-4,TRBV9
ASSPSPSYEQY,TRBJ2-7,TRBV7-8
ASSLWTPGGYNEQF,TRBJ2-1,TRBV5-6
ASSGGLVYEQY,TRBJ2-7,TRBV2
ASSLPSSTGRNEQF,TRBJ2-1,TRBV7-6
AWSASGAFTDTQY,TRBJ2-3,TRBV30
ASTLRGGPFMNTEAF,TRBJ1-1,TRBV14
AILIYSGANVLT,TRBJ2-6,TRBV6-1
ASAPGGQGNTEAF,TRBJ1-1,TRBV5-1
ASRDRGPQETQY,TRBJ2-5,TRBV4-1
ASSLNRGDQPQH,TRBJ1-5,TRBV27
ASSLETADFEAF,TRBJ1-1,TRBV7-6
ASSQNRGQGEAF,TRBJ1-1,TRBV11-2
AISAQLNTEAF,TRBJ1-1,TRBV10-3
ASSLGRHTTGNTEAF,TRBJ1-1,TRBV7-9
ASSLGGSGGNTQY,TRBJ2-3,TRBV5-4
ASSAQGHSGNTIY,TRBJ1-3,TRBV5-1
ASSQRTGGSGNTIY,TRBJ1-3,TRBV7-9
SVDLAGGNTIY,TRBJ1-3,TRBV29-1
ASSLVGVATGELF,TRBJ2-2,TRBV7-2
ASSPQRGSYNEQF,TRBJ2-1,TRBV18
ASSDQSGANVLT,TRBJ2-6,TRBV10-1
AWLSPNRANTIY,TRBJ1-3,TRBV30
ASTTGQGFNYSNQPQH,TRBJ1-5,TRBV5-1
ASSPQGWANYGYT,TRBJ1-2,TRBV6-5
ASSDSNREYDGYT,TRBJ1-2,TRBV6-4
ASSSLQGAEAF,TRBJ1-1,TRBV18
ASYRGLDTGELF,TRBJ2-2,TRBV28
ASSYSSGTPNSPLH,TRBJ1-6,TRBV6-5